The 13 T cell receptor beta chains reported below all come from one sample, sequenced in a study of cytomegalovirus exposure and HLA in healthy donors. The study ran its PCR with 60 Vbeta and 13 Jbeta primers. Data came from immunoSEQ multiplex PCR; TCRdb stores just in-frame clones and leaves some out. This table has fewer than 150,000 clones, about 80% appearing once. The specimen sequenced was PBMCs. These receptors all stem from a woman in her thirties or forties in good health and CMV-seropositive.

The chain uses TRBV5-1 and TRBJ2-3; 10 bases agree with TRBD2. The CDR3 is 17 residues long. The ends lost 2 bases at V and 4 bases at J; junction bases unmatched: 10. Germline V CDR1 and CDR2: SGHRS, YFSETQ. This chain's CDR3 is CASSFGPSGSSADTQYF. DNA for the CDR3: TGCGCCAGCAGCTTTGGCCCTAGCGGGAGTTCCGCAGATACGCAGTATTTT.

The rearrangement links TRBV28 to TRBJ1-2, with a possible D match to TRBD1 (6 bases). Trimming cost V 3 bases and J 8 bases, with 28 bases left between them. Germline assignment: CDR1 MDHEN and CDR2 SYDVKM. The CDR3 has 18 residues. The CDR3 reads CASSFGGGGGSAVRGYTF. In nucleotides, the CDR3 is TGTGCCAGCAGTTTTGGTGGGGGAGGGGGTTCGGCGGTGAGGGGCTACACCTTC.

This clone was detected ten times or more. The chain combines TRBV28 with TRBJ1-1; D is uncertain. This CDR3 region has 12 residues. Trimming shortened V by 7 bases and J by 14 bases, and 20 bases separated the two germline ends. CDR1 is MDHEN, CDR2 SYDVKM, per germline. The CDR3: CASINSGGRAFF. The CDR3 coding sequence is TGTGCCAGCATAAATTCGGGTGGAAGAGCCTTCTTT.

This clone was seen a few times. The chain employs TRBV11-3 and TRBJ2-7; 8 bases fit TRBD1. The germline CDR1 and CDR2 sequences are SGHNT and YENEEA. V was clipped by 1 base and J by 3 bases; unmatched bases: 8. The CDR3 contains 16 residues. The CDR3 loop reads CASSLGGRRGHYEQYF. The CDR3 nucleotides read TGTGCCAGCAGCTTAGGAGGTCGCAGGGGGCACTACGAGCAGTACTTC.

The chain employs TRBV15 and TRBJ2-7, with D tentatively TRBD2 (6 bases). From germline, CDR1 is LNHNV and CDR2 YYDKDF (reference sequence). The CDR3 is 16 amino acids. Trimming took 0 bases from V and 2 from J, leaving 14 bases between them. The CDR3 protein is CATSRDKTSQTYEQYF. The CDR3 bases are TGTGCCACCAGCAGAGATAAAACTAGCCAGACCTACGAGCAGTACTTC.

The V call is TRBV10-1, the J call TRBJ1-5, with TRBD1 identical over 7 bases. The CDR3 sequence is 16 residues long. The J segment lost 0 bases and the V segment lost 8 bases, leaving 10 bases of the junction unmatched. From germline, CDR1 is WNHNN and CDR2 SYGVQD (reference sequence). The CDR3 nucleotides are TGCGCCAGCGGAGAGACAGGGAAGGATAGCAATCAGCCCCAGCATTTT. Amino acid sequence: CASGETGKDSNQPQHF.

In this sample, this clone turned up once. The gene calls are TRBV27 and TRBJ2-7; 8 nucleotides line up with TRBD1. Trimming took 4 bases from V and 4 from J; bases not matched to a gene: 12. The CDR3 extends over 16 amino acids. CDR1 and CDR2 from the germline V gene are MNHEY and SMNVEV (reference sequence). The DNA for the CDR3 is TGTGCCAGCAGTTCACCGACAGAAACAGGGGGGTACGAGCAGTACTTC. Amino acids: CASSSPTETGGYEQYF.

The chain combines TRBV15 with TRBJ1-2, with 9 bases aligning to TRBD1. The junction had 4 bases not matched to a gene; V was cut back by 3 bases and J by 5 bases. The CDR3 spans 14 residues. Germline loops: CDR1 LNHNV, CDR2 YYDKDF (reference sequence). CDR3 DNA: TGTGCCACCAGCAGGATGGGACAGGGATATGGCTACACCTTC. Its protein product is CATSRMGQGYGYTF.

The chain employs TRBV6-5 and TRBJ2-3; perhaps TRBD2 as D (5 bases). The CDR3 covers 16 residues. Trimming removed 2 bases from V and 1 base from J, with 13 bases in between. Germline CDR1 reads MNHEY; CDR2 reads SVGAGI. The chain's CDR3 is CASSYRAYGGTDTQYF. The DNA for the CDR3 is TGTGCCAGCAGTTACCGGGCTTACGGGGGCACAGATACGCAGTATTTT.

This sequence joins TRBV13 and TRBJ2-1, with 9 bases aligning to TRBD1. With V trimmed by 5 bases and J by 5 bases, 7 bases remained unmatched. Looked up from germline, CDR1 is PRHDT and CDR2 is FYEKMQ (reference sequence). The CDR3 contains 15 residues. CDR3: CASSLKTGGNNEQFF. In DNA, the CDR3 is TGTGCCAGCAGCCTAAAAACAGGGGGCAACAATGAGCAGTTCTTC.

This chain connects TRBV28 to TRBJ2-7; D remains ambiguous. The germline CDR1 and CDR2 sequences are MDHEN and SYDVKM. Deletions cut 4 bases from V and 6 bases from J, with 22 bases between. This CDR3 comprises 16 residues. The CDR3 spells CASSSRQGSAVGEQYF. The CDR3 bases are TGTGCCAGCAGTTCCCGGCAAGGCTCTGCGGTGGGCGAGCAGTACTTC.

The rearrangement joins TRBV11-3 to TRBJ1-1; D is unresolved. This CDR3 spans 14 amino acids. Germline V gene data show CDR1 as SGHNT and CDR2 as YENEEA. V dropped 0 bases and J dropped 7 bases, with 12 bases sitting between them. CDR3 sequence (DNA): TGTGCCAGCAGCTTAGACGGGCGGGCTCGTGAAGCTTTCTTT. Its protein is CASSLDGRAREAFF.

CDR3 DNA sequence: TGTGCCAGCAAGCAGGGAGGGGGGGGTGAAAAACTGTTTTTT. It translates to CASKQGGGGEKLFF. This sequence joins TRBV2 and TRBJ1-4; TRBD1 might be the D (6 bases). Germline CDR1 reads SNHLY; CDR2 reads FYNNEI. Trimming pared 7 bases from V and 7 bases from J, leaving 16 bases between. The CDR3 has 14 residues. Together with reference TRBV2 and TRBJ1-4, the CDR3 gives the full variable domain: EPEVTQTPSHQVTQMGQEVILRCVPISNHLYFYWYRQILGQKVEFLVSFYNNEISEKSEIFDDQFSVERPDGSNFTLKIRSTKLEDSAMYFCASKQGGGGEKLFFGSGTQLSVL.